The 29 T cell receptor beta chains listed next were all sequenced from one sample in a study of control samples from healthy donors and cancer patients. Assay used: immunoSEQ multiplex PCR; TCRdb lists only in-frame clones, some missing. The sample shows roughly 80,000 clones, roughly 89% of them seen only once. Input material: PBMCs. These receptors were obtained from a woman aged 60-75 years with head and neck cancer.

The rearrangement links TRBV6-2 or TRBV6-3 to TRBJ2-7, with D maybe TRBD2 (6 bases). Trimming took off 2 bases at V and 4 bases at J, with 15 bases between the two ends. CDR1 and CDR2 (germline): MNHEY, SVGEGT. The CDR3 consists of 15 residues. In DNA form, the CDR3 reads TGTGCCAGCAGTTACCCCTCGGCGGGAAATTACGAGCAGTACTTC. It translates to CASSYPSAGNYEQYF.

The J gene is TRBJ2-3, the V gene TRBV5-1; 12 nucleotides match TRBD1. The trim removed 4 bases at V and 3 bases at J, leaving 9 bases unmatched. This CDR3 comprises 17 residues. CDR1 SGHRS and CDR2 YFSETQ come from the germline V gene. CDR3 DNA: TGCGCCAGCAGCGTGAGCCGGGACAGGGGGCTAACAGATACGCAGTATTTT. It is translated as CASSVSRDRGLTDTQYF.

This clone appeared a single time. In DNA, the CDR3 is TGTGCCCATGTGAGGGGGCCCGGAGAGACCCAGTACTTC. Residues: CAHVRGPGETQYF. The genes are TRBV10-3 and TRBJ2-5, with 7 positions matching TRBD1. V dropped 11 bases and J dropped 4; count of bases not matched to a gene: 10. The CDR3 is 13 residues long. The germline CDR1 and CDR2 sequences are ENHRY and SYGVKD.

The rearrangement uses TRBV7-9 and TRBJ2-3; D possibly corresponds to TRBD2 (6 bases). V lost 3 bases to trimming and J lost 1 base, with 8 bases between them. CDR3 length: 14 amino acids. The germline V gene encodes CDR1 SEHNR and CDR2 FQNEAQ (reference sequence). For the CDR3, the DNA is TGTGCCAGCAGCTTTGGCGGGGGCACAGATACGCAGTATTTT. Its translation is CASSFGGGTDTQYF.

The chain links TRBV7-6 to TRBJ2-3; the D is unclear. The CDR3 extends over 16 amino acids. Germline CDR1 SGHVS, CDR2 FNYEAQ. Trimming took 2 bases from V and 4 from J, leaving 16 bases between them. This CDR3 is CASSLISTPDADTQYF. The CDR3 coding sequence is TGTGCCAGCAGCTTAATAAGCACCCCAGATGCAGATACGCAGTATTTT. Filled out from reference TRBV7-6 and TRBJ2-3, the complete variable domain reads GAGVSQSPRYKVTKRGQDVALRCDPISGHVSLYWYRQALGQGPEFLTYFNYEAQQDKSGLPNDRFSAERPEGSISTLTIQRTEQRDSAMYRCASSLISTPDADTQYFGPGTRLTVL.

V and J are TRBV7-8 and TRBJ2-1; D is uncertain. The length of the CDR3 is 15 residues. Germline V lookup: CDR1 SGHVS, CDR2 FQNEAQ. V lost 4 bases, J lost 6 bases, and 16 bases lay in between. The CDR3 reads CASSSPWVATNEQFF. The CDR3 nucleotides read TGTGCCAGCAGCTCCCCATGGGTAGCTACCAATGAGCAGTTCTTC.

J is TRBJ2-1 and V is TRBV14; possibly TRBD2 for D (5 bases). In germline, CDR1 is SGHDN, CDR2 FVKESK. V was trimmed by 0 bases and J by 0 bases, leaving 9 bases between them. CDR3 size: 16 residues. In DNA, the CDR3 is TGTGCCAGCAGCCAAGAAGGGAGACTCTCCTACAATGAGCAGTTCTTC. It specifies CASSQEGRLSYNEQFF. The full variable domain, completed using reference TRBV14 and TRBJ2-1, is EAGVTQFPSHSVIEKGQTVTLRCDPISGHDNLYWYRRVMGKEIKFLLHFVKESKQDESGMPNNRFLAERTGGTYSTLKVQPAELEDSGVYFCASSQEGRLSYNEQFFGPGTRLTVL.

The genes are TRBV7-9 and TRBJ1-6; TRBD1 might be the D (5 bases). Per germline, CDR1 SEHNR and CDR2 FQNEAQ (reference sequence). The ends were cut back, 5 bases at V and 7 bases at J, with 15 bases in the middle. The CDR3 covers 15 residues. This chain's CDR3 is CASSQQGGENSPLHF. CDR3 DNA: TGTGCCAGCAGCCAGCAGGGAGGGGAAAATTCACCCCTCCACTTT.

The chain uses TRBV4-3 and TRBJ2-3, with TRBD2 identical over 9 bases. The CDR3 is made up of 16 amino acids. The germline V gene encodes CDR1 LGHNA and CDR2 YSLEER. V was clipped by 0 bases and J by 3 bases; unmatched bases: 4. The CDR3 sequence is CASSQDGGRETDTQYF. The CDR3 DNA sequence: TGCGCCAGCAGCCAAGACGGCGGGAGGGAAACAGATACGCAGTATTTT.

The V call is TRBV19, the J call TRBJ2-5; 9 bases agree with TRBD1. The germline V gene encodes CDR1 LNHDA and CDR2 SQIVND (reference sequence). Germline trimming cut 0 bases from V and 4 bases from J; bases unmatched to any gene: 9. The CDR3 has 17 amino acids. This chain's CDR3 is CASSIDPSGTGRETQYF. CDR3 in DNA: TGTGCCAGTAGTATAGATCCATCCGGGACAGGGAGAGAGACCCAGTACTTC.

The CDR3, as DNA: TGTGCCAGCAGCTTGGGCAGGGCGACAGATACGCAGTATTTT. This sequence encodes CASSLGRATDTQYF. The gene calls are TRBV11-2 and TRBJ2-3, with D possibly matching TRBD1 (5 bases). Germline values: CDR1 SGHAT, CDR2 FQNNGV. The CDR3 consists of 14 residues. Deletions cut 3 bases from V and 3 bases from J, with 10 bases between.

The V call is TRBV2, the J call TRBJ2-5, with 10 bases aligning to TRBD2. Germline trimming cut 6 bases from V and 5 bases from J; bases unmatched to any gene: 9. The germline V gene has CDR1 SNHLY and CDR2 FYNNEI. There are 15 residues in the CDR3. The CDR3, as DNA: TGTGCCAGCAGGCTCCCTACTAGCGGGAAGGAGACCCAGTACTTC. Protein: CASRLPTSGKETQYF.

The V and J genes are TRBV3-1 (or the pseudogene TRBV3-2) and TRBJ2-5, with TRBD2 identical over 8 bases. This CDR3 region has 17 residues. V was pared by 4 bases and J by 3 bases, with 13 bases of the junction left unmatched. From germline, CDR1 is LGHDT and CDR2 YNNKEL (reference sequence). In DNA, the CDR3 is TGTGCCAGCAGCCCAACCACCCCCGGGACTAGTGAAGAGACCCAGTACTTC. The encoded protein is CASSPTTPGTSEETQYF.

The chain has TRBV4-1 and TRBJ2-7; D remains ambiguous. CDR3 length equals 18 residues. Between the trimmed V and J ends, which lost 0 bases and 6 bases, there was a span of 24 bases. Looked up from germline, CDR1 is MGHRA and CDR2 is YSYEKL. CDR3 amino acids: CASSQDYFSGINRPEQYF. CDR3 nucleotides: TGCGCCAGCAGCCAAGATTACTTTTCGGGCATAAACCGGCCCGAGCAGTACTTC.

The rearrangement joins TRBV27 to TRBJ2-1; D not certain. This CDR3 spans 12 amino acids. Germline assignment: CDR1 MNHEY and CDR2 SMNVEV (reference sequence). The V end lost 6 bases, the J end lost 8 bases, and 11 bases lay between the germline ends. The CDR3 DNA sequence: TGTGCCAGCAGCCTTGCCGCGGATGAGCAGTTCTTC. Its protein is CASSLAADEQFF.

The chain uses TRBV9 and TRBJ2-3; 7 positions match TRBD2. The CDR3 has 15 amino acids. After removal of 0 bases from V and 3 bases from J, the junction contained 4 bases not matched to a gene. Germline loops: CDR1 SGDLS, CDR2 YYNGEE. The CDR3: CASSVVAGETDTQYF. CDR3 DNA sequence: TGTGCCAGCAGCGTAGTCGCGGGAGAGACAGATACGCAGTATTTT.

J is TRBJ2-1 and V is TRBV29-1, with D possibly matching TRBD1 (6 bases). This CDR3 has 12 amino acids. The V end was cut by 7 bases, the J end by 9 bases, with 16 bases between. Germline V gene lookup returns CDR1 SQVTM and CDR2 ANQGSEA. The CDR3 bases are TGCAGCGCTCTCAGGGGAGCCAGTGAGCAGTTCTTC. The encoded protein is CSALRGASEQFF.

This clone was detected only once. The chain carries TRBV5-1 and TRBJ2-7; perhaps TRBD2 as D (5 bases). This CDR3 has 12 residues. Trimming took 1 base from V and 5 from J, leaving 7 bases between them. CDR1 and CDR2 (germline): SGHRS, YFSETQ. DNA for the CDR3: TGCGCCAGCAGCTTGTTAGCGAACGAGCAGTACTTC. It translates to CASSLLANEQYF.

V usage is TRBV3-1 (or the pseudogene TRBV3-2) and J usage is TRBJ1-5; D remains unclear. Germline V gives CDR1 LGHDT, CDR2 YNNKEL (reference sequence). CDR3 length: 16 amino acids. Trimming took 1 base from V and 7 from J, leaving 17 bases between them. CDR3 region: CASSQGGMPAGQPQHF. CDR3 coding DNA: TGTGCCAGCAGCCAAGGTGGCATGCCAGCGGGCCAGCCCCAGCATTTT.

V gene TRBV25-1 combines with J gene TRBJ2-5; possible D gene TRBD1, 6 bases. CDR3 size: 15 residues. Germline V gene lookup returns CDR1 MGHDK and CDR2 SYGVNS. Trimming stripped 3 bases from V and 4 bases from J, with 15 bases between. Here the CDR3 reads CASSENQGRRETQYF. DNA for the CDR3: TGTGCCAGCAGTGAGAATCAGGGGCGTAGAGAGACCCAGTACTTC.

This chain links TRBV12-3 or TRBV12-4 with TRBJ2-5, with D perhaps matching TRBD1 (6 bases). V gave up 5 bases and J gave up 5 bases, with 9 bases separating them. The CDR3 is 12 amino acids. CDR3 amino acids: CASSTGLETQYF. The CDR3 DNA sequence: TGTGCCAGCAGTACAGGGTTGGAGACCCAGTACTTC.

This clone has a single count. This CDR3 is CAISVHTSGKLFF. For the CDR3, the DNA is TGTGCCATCAGTGTGCACACATCGGGGAAACTGTTTTTT. The chain uses TRBV10-3 and TRBJ1-4; D is unclear. Trimming took off 4 bases at V and 11 bases at J, with 14 bases between the two ends. Germline CDR1 ENHRY, CDR2 SYGVKD. There are 13 residues in the CDR3.

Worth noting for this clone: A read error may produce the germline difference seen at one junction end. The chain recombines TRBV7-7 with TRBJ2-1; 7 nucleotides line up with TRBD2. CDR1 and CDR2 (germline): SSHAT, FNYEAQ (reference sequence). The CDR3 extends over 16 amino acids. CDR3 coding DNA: TGTGCTAGCAGCTTAAATTCGGCGGGAGCGGGCAATGAGCAGTTCTTC. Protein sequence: CASSLNSAGAGNEQFF. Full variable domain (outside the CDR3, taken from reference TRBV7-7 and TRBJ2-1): GAGVSQSPRYKVTKRGQDVTLRCDPISSHATLYWYQQALGQGPEFLTYFNYEAQPDKSGLPSDRFSAERPEGSISTLTIQRTEQRDSAMYRCASSLNSAGAGNEQFFGPGTRLTVL.

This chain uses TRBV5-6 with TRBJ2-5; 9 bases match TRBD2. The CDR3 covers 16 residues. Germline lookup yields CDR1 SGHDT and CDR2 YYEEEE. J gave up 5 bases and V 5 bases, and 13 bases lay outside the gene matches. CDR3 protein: CASSPPPSGKMETQYF. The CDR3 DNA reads TGTGCCAGCAGTCCACCCCCTAGCGGGAAGATGGAGACCCAGTACTTC.

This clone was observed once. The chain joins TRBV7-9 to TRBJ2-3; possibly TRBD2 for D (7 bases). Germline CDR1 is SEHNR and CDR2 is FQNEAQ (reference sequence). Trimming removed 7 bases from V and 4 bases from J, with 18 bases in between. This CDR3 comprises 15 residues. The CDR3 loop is CASTRVGGRPDTQYF. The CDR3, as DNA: TGTGCCAGCACCAGGGTCGGGGGGCGCCCAGATACGCAGTATTTT.

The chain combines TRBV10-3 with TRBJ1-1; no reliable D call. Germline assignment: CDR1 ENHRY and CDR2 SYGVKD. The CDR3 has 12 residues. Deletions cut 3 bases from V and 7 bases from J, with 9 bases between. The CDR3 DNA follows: TGTGCCATCAGTGATTCTTCGGTTGAAGCTTTCTTT. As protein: CAISDSSVEAFF.

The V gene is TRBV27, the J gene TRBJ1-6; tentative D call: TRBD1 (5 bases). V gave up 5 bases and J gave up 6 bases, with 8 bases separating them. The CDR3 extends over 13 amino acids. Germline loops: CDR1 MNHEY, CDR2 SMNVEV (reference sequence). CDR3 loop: CASSGQGNSPLHF. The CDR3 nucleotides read TGTGCCAGCAGTGGCCAGGGTAATTCACCCCTCCACTTT.

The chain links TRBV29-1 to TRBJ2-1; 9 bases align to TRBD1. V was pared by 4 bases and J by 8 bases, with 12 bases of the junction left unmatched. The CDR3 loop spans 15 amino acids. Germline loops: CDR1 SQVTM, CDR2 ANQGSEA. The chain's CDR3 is CSVGLVTGGIDEQFF. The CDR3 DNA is TGCAGCGTTGGCTTAGTGACAGGGGGTATCGATGAGCAGTTCTTC.

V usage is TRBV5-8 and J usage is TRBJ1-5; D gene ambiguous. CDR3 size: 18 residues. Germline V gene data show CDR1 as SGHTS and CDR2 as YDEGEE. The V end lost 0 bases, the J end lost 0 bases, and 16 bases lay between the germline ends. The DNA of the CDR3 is TGTGCCAGCAGCTTGGCCTTTGCGGCCGCGTATAGCAATCAGCCCCAGCATTTT. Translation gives CASSLAFAAAYSNQPQHF.